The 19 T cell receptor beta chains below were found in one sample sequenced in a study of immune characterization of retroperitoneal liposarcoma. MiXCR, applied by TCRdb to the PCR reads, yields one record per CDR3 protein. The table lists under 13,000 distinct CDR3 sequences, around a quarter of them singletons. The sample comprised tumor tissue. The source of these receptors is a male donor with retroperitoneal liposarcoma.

The DNA for the CDR3 is TGTGCCAGCAGCTTAGTATCCCTAGCGGGAAGCTCGCAGTACTTC. Amino acids: CASSLVSLAGSSQYF. The rearrangement uses TRBV11-3 and TRBJ2-5, with 9 bases matching TRBD2. The germline V gene has CDR1 SGHNT and CDR2 YENEEA. The V segment lost 1 base and the J segment 11 bases; nucleotides outside the gene matches: 11. The CDR3 is made up of 15 amino acids.

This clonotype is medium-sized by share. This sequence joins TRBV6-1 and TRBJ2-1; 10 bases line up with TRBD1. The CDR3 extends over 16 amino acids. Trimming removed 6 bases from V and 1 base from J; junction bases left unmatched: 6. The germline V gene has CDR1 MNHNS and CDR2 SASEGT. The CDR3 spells CASRRQGAISYNEQFF. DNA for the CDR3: TGTGCCAGCAGACGACAGGGGGCTATATCCTACAATGAGCAGTTCTTC.

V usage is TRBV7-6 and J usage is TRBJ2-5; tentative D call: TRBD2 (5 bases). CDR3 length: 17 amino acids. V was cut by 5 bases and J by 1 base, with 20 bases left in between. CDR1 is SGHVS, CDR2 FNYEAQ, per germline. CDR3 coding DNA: TGTGCCAGCAGCCCGGCAGGCGCTAGCAGCCTCCAAGAGACCCAGTACTTC. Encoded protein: CASSPAGASSLQETQYF.

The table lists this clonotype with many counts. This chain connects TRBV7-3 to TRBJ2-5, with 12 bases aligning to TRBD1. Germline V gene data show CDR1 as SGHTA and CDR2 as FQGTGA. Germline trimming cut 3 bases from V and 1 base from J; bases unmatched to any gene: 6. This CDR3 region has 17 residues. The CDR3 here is CASSLGTGGASQETQYF. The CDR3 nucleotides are TGTGCCAGCAGCTTGGGGACAGGGGGCGCGTCCCAAGAGACCCAGTACTTC.

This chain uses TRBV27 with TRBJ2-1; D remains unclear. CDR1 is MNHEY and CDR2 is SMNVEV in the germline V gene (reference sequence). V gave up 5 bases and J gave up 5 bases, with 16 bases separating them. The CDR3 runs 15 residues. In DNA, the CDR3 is TGTGCCAGCAGTACCCCATGGGGTGCGGACAATGAGCAGTTCTTC. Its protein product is CASSTPWGADNEQFF.

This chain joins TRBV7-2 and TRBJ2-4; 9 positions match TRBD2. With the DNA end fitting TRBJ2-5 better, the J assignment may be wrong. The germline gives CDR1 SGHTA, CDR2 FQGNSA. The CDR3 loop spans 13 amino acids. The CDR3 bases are TGTGCCAGCCCCGGCGGGAGGGGGGAGACCCAGTACTTC. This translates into CASPGGRGETQYF.

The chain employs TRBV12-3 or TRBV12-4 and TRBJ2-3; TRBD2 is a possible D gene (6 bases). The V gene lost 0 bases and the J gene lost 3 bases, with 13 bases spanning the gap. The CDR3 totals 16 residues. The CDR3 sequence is CASSLAVVGLTDTQYF. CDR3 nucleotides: TGTGCCAGCAGTTTAGCGGTTGTGGGACTTACAGATACGCAGTATTTT.

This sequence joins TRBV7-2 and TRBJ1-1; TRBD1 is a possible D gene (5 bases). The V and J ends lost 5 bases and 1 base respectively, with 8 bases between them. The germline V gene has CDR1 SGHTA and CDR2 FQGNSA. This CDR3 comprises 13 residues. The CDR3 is CASSLGQNTEAFF. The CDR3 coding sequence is TGTGCCAGCAGCCTTGGACAGAACACTGAAGCTTTCTTT.

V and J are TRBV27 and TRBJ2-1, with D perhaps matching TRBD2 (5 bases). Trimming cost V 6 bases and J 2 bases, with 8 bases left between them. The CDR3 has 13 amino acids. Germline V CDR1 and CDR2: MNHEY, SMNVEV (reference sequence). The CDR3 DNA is TGTGCCAGCAGGGACTTGACCTACAATGAGCAGTTCTTC. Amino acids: CASRDLTYNEQFF.

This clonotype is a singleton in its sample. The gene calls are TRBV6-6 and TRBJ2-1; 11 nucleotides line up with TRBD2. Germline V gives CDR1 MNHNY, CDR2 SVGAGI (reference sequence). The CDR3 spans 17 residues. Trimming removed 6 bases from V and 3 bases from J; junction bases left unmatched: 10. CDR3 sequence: CASRELAGVQSYNEQFF. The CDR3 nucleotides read TGTGCCAGCAGAGAACTAGCGGGAGTACAAAGCTACAATGAGCAGTTCTTC.

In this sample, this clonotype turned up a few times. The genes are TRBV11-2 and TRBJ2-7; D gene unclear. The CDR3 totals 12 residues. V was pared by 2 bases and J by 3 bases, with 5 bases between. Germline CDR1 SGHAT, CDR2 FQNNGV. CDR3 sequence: CASSLNDYEQYF. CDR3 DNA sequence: TGTGCCAGCAGCTTAAACGACTACGAGCAGTACTTC.

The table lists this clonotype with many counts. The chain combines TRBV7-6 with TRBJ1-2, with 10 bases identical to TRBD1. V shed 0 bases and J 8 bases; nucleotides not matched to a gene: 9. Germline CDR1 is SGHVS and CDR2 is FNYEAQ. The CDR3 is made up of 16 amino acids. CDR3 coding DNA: TGTGCCAGCAGCTTAGCGCCGGGACAGGGGATATGGGGCTACACCTTC. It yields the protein CASSLAPGQGIWGYTF.

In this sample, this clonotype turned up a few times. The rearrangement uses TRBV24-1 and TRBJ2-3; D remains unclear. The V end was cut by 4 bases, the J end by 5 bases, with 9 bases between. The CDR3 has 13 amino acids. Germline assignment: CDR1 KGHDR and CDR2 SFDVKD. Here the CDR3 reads CATSEPHRDTQYF. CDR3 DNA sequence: TGTGCCACCAGTGAGCCCCATCGAGATACGCAGTATTTT.

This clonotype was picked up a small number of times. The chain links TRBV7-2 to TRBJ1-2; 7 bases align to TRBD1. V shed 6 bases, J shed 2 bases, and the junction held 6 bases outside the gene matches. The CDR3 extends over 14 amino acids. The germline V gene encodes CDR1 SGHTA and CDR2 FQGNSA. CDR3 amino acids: CASSKDRVNYGYTF. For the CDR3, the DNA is TGTGCCAGCAGTAAAGACAGGGTCAACTATGGCTACACCTTC.

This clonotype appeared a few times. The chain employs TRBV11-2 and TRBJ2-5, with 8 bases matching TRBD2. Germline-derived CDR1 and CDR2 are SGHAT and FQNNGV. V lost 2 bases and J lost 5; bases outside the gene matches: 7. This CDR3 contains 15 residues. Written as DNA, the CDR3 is TGTGCCAGCAGCTTATTGGGCGGGAGGCAGGAGACCCAGTACTTC. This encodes CASSLLGGRQETQYF.

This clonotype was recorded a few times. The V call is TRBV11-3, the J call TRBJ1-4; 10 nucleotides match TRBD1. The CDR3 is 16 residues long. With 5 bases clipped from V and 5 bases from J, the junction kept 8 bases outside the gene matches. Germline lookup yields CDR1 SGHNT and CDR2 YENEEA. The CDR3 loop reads CASSPPGQGINEKLFF. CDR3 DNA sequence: TGTGCCAGCAGCCCTCCGGGACAGGGGATAAATGAAAAACTGTTTTTT.

CDR3 nucleotide sequence: TGTGCCAGCAGCTCACCCAGGGTTCCTGAAGCTTTCTTT. Translation: CASSSPRVPEAFF. The chain employs TRBV11-3 and TRBJ1-1; D may be TRBD1 (5 bases). Trimming shortened V by 4 bases and J by 6 bases, and 12 bases separated the two germline ends. The CDR3 is 13 amino acids. The germline gives CDR1 SGHNT, CDR2 YENEEA.

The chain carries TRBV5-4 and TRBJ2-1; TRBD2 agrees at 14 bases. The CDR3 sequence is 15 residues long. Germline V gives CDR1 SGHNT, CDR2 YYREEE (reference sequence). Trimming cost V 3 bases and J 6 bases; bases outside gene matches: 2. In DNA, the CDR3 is TGTGCCAGCAGCTCGGGGACTAGCGGGAGCAATGAGCAGTTCTTC. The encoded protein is CASSSGTSGSNEQFF.

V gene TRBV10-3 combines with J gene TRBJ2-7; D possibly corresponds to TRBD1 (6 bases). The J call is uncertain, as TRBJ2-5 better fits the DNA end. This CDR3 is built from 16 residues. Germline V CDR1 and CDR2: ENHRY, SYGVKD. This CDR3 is CAISGGPGAYQETQYF. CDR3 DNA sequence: TGTGCCATCAGTGGCGGCCCAGGGGCGTACCAAGAGACCCAGTACTTC.